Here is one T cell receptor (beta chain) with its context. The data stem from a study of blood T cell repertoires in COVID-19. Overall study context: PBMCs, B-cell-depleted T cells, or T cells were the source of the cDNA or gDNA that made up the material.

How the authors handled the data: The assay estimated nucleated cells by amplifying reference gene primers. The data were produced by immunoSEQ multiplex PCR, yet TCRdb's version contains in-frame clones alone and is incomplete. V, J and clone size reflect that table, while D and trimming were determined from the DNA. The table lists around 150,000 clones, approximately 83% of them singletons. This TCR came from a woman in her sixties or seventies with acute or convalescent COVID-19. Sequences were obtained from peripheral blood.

The CDR3 nucleotides are TGTGCCTGGAGTGAGGCAGGGGGAGTCTACGAGCAGTACTTC. It yields the protein CAWSEAGGVYEQYF. This chain joins TRBV30 and TRBJ2-7, with TRBD1 identical over 7 bases. The CDR3 consists of 14 residues. Germline V lookup: CDR1 GTSNPN, CDR2 SVGIG (reference sequence). V dropped 1 base and J dropped 3; count of bases not matched to a gene: 6.